Described below is a single T cell receptor (beta chain) sequence and its context. Its antigen remains unknown. The data stem from a study of shared clonotypes between healthy human individuals. General study points: Only blood was sampled; tissue repertoires likely differ.

Repertoires were generated with immunoSEQ multiplex PCR, while TCRdb's copy carries only in-frame clones and drops some. The sample lists some 2,000,000 clones, over 85% occurring once. The CDR3 totals 16 residues. V dropped 4 bases and J dropped 0; count of bases not matched to a gene: 6. The germline V gene has CDR1 SGHNT and CDR2 YYREEE (reference sequence). This clonotype was obtained from a man younger than 30 in good health. Source material: naive CD4+ T cells sorted from blood. Subset of the sample: CD45RA+ positively selected. The V gene is TRBV5-4, the J gene TRBJ1-1, with 10 bases identical to TRBD1. The CDR3 DNA reads TGTGCCAGCAGCAGGGGACAGGGGTCTCTGAACACTGAAGCTTTCTTT. Protein sequence: CASSRGQGSLNTEAFF.